Listed below are T cell receptor beta chains from one sample, sequenced in a study of cytomegalovirus exposure and HLA in healthy donors. Assay: immunoSEQ multiplex PCR; the TCRdb copy retains only in-frame clones and omits some. The repertoire holds a few hundred thousand clones, with over 90% as singletons. Sequencing was performed on PBMCs. These TCRs come from a girl aged 2-10 years in good health and CMV-seronegative. Both conserved end residues are part of each CDR3. A D gene is named only where the DNA matches it firmly. Clone size appears in some rows only: once, few, many, or a class for an expanded clone.

.	TRBV20-1	11	TRBJ2-5	.	TGCAGCCCTGTGTTCCAAGAGACCCAGTACTTC	CSPVFQETQYF
.	TRBV19	14	TRBJ1-2	.	TGTGCCAGTAGTACCCCAGGGTCTGAGTATGGCTACACCTTC	CASSTPGSEYGYTF
.	TRBV7-6	16	TRBJ2-3	.	TGTGCCAGCAGCTTAGAAGCGTTTAGCCGCACAGATACGCAGTATTTT	CASSLEAFSRTDTQYF
few	TRBV19	16	TRBJ2-5	TRBD1	TGTGCCAGTAGTATCGGATGGGGACAGTTTCAAGAGACCCAGTACTTC	CASSIGWGQFQETQYF
.	TRBV11-3	15	TRBJ2-1	TRBD2	TGTGCCAGCAGCTTAGGGCGGGGGGGCTACAATGAGCAGTTCTTC	CASSLGRGGYNEQFF
.	TRBV19	16	TRBJ2-2	.	TGTGCCAGTAGTACCATACCGGGACAAGGGACCGGGGAGCTGTTTTTT	CASSTIPGQGTGELFF
.	TRBV19	15	TRBJ2-7	TRBD2	TGTGCCAGTAGTATAGGTACACTAGCGGGATACGAGCAGTACTTC	CASSIGTLAGYEQYF
once	TRBV2	14	TRBJ2-7	TRBD1	TGTGCCACCACCTTGGGACAGGCCGCCTACGAGCAGTACTTC	CATTLGQAAYEQYF
.	TRBV18	14	TRBJ1-2	TRBD1	TGTGCCAGCTCGCGACAGGGGAACAACTATGGCTACACCTTC	CASSRQGNNYGYTF
.	TRBV6-1	15	TRBJ2-7	.	TGTGCCAGCAGTGAAGGCGGACATCCCACCTACGAGCAGTACTTC	CASSEGGHPTYEQYF
.	TRBV6-1	13	TRBJ2-7	.	TGTGCCAGCACCCCCGCCCTCGGCTACGAGCAGTACTTC	CASTPALGYEQYF
once	TRBV5-6	16	TRBJ2-2	TRBD1	TGTGCCAGCAGCTACCGGACAGGGATTATGTCCGGGGAGCTGTTTTTT	CASSYRTGIMSGELFF
.	TRBV2	14	TRBJ1-1	.	TGTGCCAGCACCGATCGGGGGGGAAGGACTGAAGCTTTCTTT	CASTDRGGRTEAFF
.	TRBV29-1	12	TRBJ1-1	.	TGCAGCGTTGGCAAGGGGGACACTGAAGCTTTCTTT	CSVGKGDTEAFF
once	TRBV7-2	15	TRBJ1-5	.	TGTGCCAGCAGCTTAGGAGCTTATAGCAATCAGCCCCAGCATTTT	CASSLGAYSNQPQHF
.	TRBV19	13	TRBJ1-5	.	TGTGCCAGCGGACAATCGGGCAATCAGCCCCAGCATTTT	CASGQSGNQPQHF
.	TRBV2	16	TRBJ1-1	.	TGTGTCAGCAGTGGAGGGAGGGTGTGGGGTAACACTGAAGCTTTCTTT	CVSSGGRVWGNTEAFF
.	TRBV7-3	14	TRBJ1-1	TRBD1	TGTGCCAGCAGCTTACTGGGACAGGGCACTGAAGCTTTCTTT	CASSLLGQGTEAFF